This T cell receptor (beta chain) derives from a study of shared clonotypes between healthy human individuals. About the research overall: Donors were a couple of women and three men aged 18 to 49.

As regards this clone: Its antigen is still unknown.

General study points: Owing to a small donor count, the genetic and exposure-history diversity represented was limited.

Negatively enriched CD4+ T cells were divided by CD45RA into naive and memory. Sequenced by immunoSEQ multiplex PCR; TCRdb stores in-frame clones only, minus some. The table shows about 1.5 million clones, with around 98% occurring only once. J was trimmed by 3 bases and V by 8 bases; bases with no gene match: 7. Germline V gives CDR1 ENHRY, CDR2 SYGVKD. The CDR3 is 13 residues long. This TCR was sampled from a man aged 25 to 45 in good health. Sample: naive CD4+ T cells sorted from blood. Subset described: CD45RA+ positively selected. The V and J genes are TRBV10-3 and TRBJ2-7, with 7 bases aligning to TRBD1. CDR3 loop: CAIRDSANYEQYF. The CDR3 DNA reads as TGTGCCATCCGGGACAGTGCTAACTACGAGCAGTACTTC.